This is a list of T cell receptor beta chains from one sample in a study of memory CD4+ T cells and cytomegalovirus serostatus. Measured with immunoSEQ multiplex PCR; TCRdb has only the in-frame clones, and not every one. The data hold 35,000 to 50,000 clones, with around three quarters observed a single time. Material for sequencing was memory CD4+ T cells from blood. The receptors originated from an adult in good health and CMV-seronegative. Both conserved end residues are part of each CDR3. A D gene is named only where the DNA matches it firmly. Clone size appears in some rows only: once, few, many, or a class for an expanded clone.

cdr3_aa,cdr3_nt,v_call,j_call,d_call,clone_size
CATSRVGGTDTQYF,TGTGCCACCAGCAGAGTTGGGGGCACAGATACGCAGTATTTT,TRBV15,TRBJ2-3,.,.
CASINKIFSGNTIYF,TGTGCCAGTATTAACAAGATTTTCTCTGGAAACACCATATATTTT,TRBV19,TRBJ1-3,.,.
CASSSPGANVLTF,TGTGCCAGCAGCTCACCGGGGGCCAACGTCCTGACTTTC,TRBV5-4,TRBJ2-6,.,.
CASSSDSYNEQFF,TGCGCCAGCAGCTCGGACAGTTACAATGAGCAGTTCTTC,TRBV5-1,TRBJ2-1,.,.
CASSLDGAGDDNEQFF,TGTGCCAGCAGCCTAGACGGAGCGGGAGACGACAATGAGCAGTTCTTC,TRBV5-4,TRBJ2-1,TRBD2,.
CASSFFGESSYEQYF,TGTGCCAGCAGCTTTTTCGGGGAAAGCTCCTACGAGCAGTACTTC,TRBV7-9,TRBJ2-7,.,few
CASSVPHGQRGNTIYF,TGTGCCAGTAGTGTCCCCCACGGACAGCGGGGAAACACCATATATTTT,TRBV19,TRBJ1-3,.,.
CASYRDSYEQYF,TGCGCCAGCTACAGGGACTCCTACGAGCAGTACTTC,TRBV5-1,TRBJ2-7,.,.
CASSFFHRDWLLKQPQHF,TGTGCCAGCAGCTTTTTTCACCGGGACTGGCTTCTCAAACAGCCCCAGCATTTT,TRBV7-9,TRBJ1-5,.,.
CASSDKLNAEAFF,TGTGCCAGCAGCGACAAACTGAACGCTGAAGCTTTCTTT,TRBV28,TRBJ1-1,.,.
CASSPVEDYWTEAFF,TGTGCCAGCTCACCAGTCGAGGACTATTGGACTGAAGCTTTCTTT,TRBV18,TRBJ1-1,.,.
CSAPRGGTQYF,TGCAGTGCTCCCAGGGGAGGGACCCAGTACTTC,TRBV20-1,TRBJ2-5,.,.
CASSKTTYEQYF,TGTGCCAGCAGCAAGACCACCTACGAGCAGTACTTC,TRBV14,TRBJ2-7,.,.
CSVEARGLAGGPVTDTQYF,TGCAGCGTTGAAGCAAGAGGACTAGCGGGAGGGCCTGTCACAGATACGCAGTATTTT,TRBV29-1,TRBJ2-3,TRBD2,.
CASSRRHRETQYF,TGTGCCAGCAGCCGAAGACACCGTGAGACCCAGTACTTC,TRBV7-7,TRBJ2-5,.,.
CASSSTPGQGFDEQFF,TGTGCCAGCAGCTCGACCCCGGGACAGGGGTTCGATGAGCAGTTCTTC,TRBV7-9,TRBJ2-1,TRBD1,.
CASSFRGTDTGELFF,TGTGCCAGCAGCTTCAGGGGTACGGACACCGGGGAGCTGTTTTTT,TRBV7-8,TRBJ2-2,.,.
CASSLLAPETQYF,TGTGCCAGCTCACTACTGGCCCCCGAGACCCAGTACTTC,TRBV18,TRBJ2-5,.,.
CASSESPGGEKLFF,TGTGCCAGTAGTGAGTCCCCAGGGGGCGAAAAACTGTTTTTT,TRBV19,TRBJ1-4,TRBD1,.
CASSQRTGNGYTF,TGTGCCAGCAGTCAACGGACAGGGAATGGCTACACCTTC,TRBV2,TRBJ1-2,TRBD1,.
CASSLGDRWGAGANVLTF,TGCGCCAGCAGCTTGGGGGACAGGTGGGGAGCTGGGGCCAACGTCCTGACTTTC,TRBV5-1,TRBJ2-6,TRBD1,.
CAISRQGTNEKLFF,TGTGCCATCAGCAGACAGGGGACTAATGAAAAACTGTTTTTT,TRBV10-3,TRBJ1-4,TRBD1,.
CASSPPAGARGNQPQHF,TGTGCCAGCTCACCACCTGCTGGGGCGAGGGGCAATCAGCCCCAGCATTTT,TRBV18,TRBJ1-5,.,.
CAWSGLGFKRAGANVLTF,TGTGCCTGGAGTGGTCTAGGATTCAAGCGAGCAGGGGCCAACGTCCTGACTTTC,TRBV30,TRBJ2-6,.,.
CASRLSPRDRMGTGELFF,TGTGCCAGCAGATTAAGCCCCCGGGACAGGATGGGGACCGGGGAGCTGTTTTTT,TRBV7-6,TRBJ2-2,TRBD1,.
CATSTGGTGDEKLFF,TGTGCCACCAGCACTGGAGGGACAGGGGATGAAAAACTGTTTTTT,TRBV15,TRBJ1-4,TRBD1,.
CASSEAGDGGYTF,TGTGCCAGCAGTGAAGCAGGTGACGGTGGCTACACCTTC,TRBV6-1,TRBJ1-2,.,.
CASSQGGVVSGRETDTQYF,TGCGCCAGCAGCCAAGGGGGGGTGGTTAGCGGGAGGGAAACAGATACGCAGTATTTT,TRBV4-1,TRBJ2-3,TRBD2,.
CASSSRTFSHEQYF,TGTGCCAGCAGTTCTAGGACATTTTCCCACGAGCAGTACTTC,TRBV27,TRBJ2-7,.,.
CASSQAKTIDYEQYF,TGCGCCAGCAGCCAAGCTAAGACCATCGACTACGAGCAGTACTTC,TRBV4-1,TRBJ2-7,.,.
CASSARGDSGANVLTF,TGTGCCAGCAGCGCGCGAGGGGACTCTGGGGCCAACGTCCTGACTTTC,TRBV9,TRBJ2-6,.,.